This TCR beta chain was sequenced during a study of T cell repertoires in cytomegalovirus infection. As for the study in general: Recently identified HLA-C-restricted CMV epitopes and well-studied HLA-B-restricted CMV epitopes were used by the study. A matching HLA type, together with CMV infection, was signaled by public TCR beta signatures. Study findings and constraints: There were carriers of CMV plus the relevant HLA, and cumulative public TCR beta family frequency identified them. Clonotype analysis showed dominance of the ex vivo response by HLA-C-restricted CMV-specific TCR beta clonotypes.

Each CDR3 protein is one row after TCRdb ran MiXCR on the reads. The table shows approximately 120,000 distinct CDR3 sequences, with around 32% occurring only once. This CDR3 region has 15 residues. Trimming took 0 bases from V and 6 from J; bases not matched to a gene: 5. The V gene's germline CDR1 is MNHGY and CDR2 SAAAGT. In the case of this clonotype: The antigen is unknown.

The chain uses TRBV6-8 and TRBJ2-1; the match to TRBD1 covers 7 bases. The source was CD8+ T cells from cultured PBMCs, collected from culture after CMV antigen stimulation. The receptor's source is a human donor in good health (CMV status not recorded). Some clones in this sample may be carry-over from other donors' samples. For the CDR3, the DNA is TGTGCCAGCAGTTACTCCCTCACAGGGGCCAATGAGCAGTTCTTC. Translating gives CASSYSLTGANEQFF.